This T cell receptor (beta chain) was retrieved from a study of T cell responses to AZD1222 COVID-19 vaccine listed by TCRdb under 2021. Some background on the complete study: AZD1222 recipients whose second dose came at about 4 weeks and those whose second dose came at about 12 weeks were combined into one group, since spike-specific TCR depth and breadth did not differ between the two schedules. TCR sequencing was performed for fewer than 250 trial participants, of whom about 200 were given two doses of AZD1222 and around 25 were given two doses of MenACWY control vaccine. Trial participants were enrolled by age into subgroups of 18-55, 56-69 and 70-plus years, and 148, 28 and 57 TCR-sequenced participants, respectively, were included in these subgroups.

This clone has a single count. Its binding antigen is unknown. Qualities for individual bases were not recorded, and no much larger clone is one base off. According to the study, the label for this sample's time point signals: baseline before first vaccination. The vaccinee samples were drawn from two UK trials, COV001 and COV002, one of which was a single-blind randomized controlled phase 2/3 trial testing AZD1222 (ChAdOx1 nCoV-19) in healthy adults. For TCRbeta chain sequencing, PBMC samples from trial participants were taken at day 0 and at day 28 after the second dose. What the work shows at the level of the full study, not this receptor alone: Because no day 14 peak-response samples were available, the repertoires could be characterized only after the peak T cell response. Epitopes outside the regions mutated in the B.1.351 and B.1.1.7 variants were reportedly recognized by nearly half of the unique spike-specific TCRs. A significant rise in spike-specific TCR breadth and depth was observed after two AZD1222 doses relative to day 0 and relative to MenACWY recipients. Vaccine-associated CD4 TCRs spanned the whole spike protein, with dominant responses in regions 160-218 and 743-854. Participants were mostly white British, with more females than males. The authors suggested clonal diversity may have been underestimated. In the small 56-69-year group, the increase in depth fell short of significance, most likely because of low power. Only five or six AZD1222 recipients were SARS-CoV-2 seropositive at baseline, limiting conclusions about previously exposed vaccinees.

Based on the germline V gene, the CDR1 and CDR2 sequences are SGHRS and YFSETQ. Measured from the cysteine to the phenylalanine, the CDR3 is 16 residues long. Left in the record is the CDR3 DNA by itself, 48 bases read in frame from the first base. Clipping removes 4 bases from V and 4 bases from J, with 9 as the unmatched junction base count. The CDR3 regions of human TCRbeta chains were analyzed by immunosequencing. As for the original processing: TCRs in the repertoires were compared against a reference library of SARS-CoV-2-specific TCRs that had been generated with the MIRA antigen-specificity platform. Breadth was defined as the fraction of unique TCRs that were SARS-CoV-2-associated. Depth was defined as the fraction of total T cells that were SARS-CoV-2-associated. Using the MIRA data, every spike-specific TCR was mapped to the spike region that the TCR reacted to and assigned to either a CD4 or a CD8 class. Log10-transformed breadth and depth values were compared by one-way ANOVA with Sidak's multiple comparisons tests. In its TCRdb copy, this immuneACCESS table keeps in-frame sequences only and misses some clones. Where compared with another copy, unresolved V genes explain less than half of these, and the others have no known cause. V and J calls and clone size come straight from that table; D and trimming were deduced from the DNA. Within this sample are about 150,000 clones, with more than 85% of them counted one time only. Around 5% of the sample comes from the top ten.

Sequencing was performed on peripheral blood, taken on day 0 of AZD1222 vaccination. This sequence uses TRBV5-1 and TRBJ2-7; the central 12 bases match TRBD2. The sequence was obtained from an adult in good health. The DNA sequence follows: TGCGCCAGCAGCCCGTCCCTAGCGGGAGGGCCTTACGAGCAGTACTTC. It is translated as CASSPSLAGGPYEQYF.